Presented here are 3 T cell receptor gamma chains from one specimen sequenced in a study of γδ T cells in repeated Plasmodium falciparum infection. Vgamma9/Vdelta2+ and Vdelta2-negative gammadelta T cells were flow-sorted from PBMC for bulk sequencing. TCRdb re-called the multiplex PCR reads through CATT. Of around 14,000 gamma-chain clones listed, more than 1.5% are singletons. Sequencing used gamma-delta T cells from blood. Receptors were obtained from a pool of human donors (malaria-infected and uninfected, not separated).

A remark on this clone: The DNA is left out, because the CDR3 cannot be placed on it with certainty; the CDR3 is given as TCRdb lists it. The J gene was not called, though the V gene is TRGV5. The CDR3 contains 30 residues when both ends are counted. Germline V gives CDR1 VINAFY, CDR2 YDVSNSKD. The CDR3 reads CATWDRPYKKLFGSEQHWLSQVSIGRIQHF.

This clone showed up just a few times. This probably arose from a read error, given a far larger clone one base away. Within the sample, other DNA sequences also encode this same CDR3. This sequence joins TRGV9 and TRGJP. TCRdb lists no J gene, so it was determined here by aligning the DNA to germline. CDR3 length: 15 residues. CDR1 GITISATS and CDR2 ISYDGTV come from the germline V gene (reference sequence). Unmatched junction bases numbered 6, after V lost 2 bases and J lost 11 bases. The CDR3 sequence: CALWEAGLGKKIKVF. The CDR3, as DNA: TGTGCCTTGTGGGAGGCGGGTCTGGGCAAAAAAATCAAGGTATTT.

In its sample, this clone was seen a few times. The protein recorded in TCRdb matches a much larger clone and deviates from this DNA's translation at residue 4, suggesting a read error; the protein here is obtained by translating the DNA. The chain carries TRGV9 and TRGJ1 or TRGJ2. As TCRdb names no J gene, one was assigned here on the basis of a DNA match to germline. The CDR3 runs to 15 residues. Germline CDR1 reads GITISATS; CDR2 reads ISYDGTV (reference sequence). The CDR3 nucleotides read TGTGCCTTGCGGGAGGCGCCATCATTTTATTATAAGAAACTCTTT. The encoded protein is CALREAPSFYYKKLF.